The 21 T cell receptor beta chains listed next were all sequenced from one sample in a study of shared clonotypes between healthy human individuals. The protocol was immunoSEQ multiplex PCR, while the TCRdb copy is restricted to in-frame clones and leaves out a portion. This sample has 450,000 to 500,000 clones, with over 70% found just once. Material: PBMCs. The origin of the receptors is a woman aged 40 to 50 in good health. Some clones in this sample may be carry-over from other donors' samples.

J is TRBJ1-5 and V is TRBV7-8; TRBD1 matches at 11 bases. The CDR3 covers 16 residues. Germline V gene lookup returns CDR1 SGHVS and CDR2 FQNEAQ. V was clipped by 5 bases and J by 5 bases; unmatched bases: 8. The CDR3 DNA sequence: TGTGCCAGCAGCCTGACCGGACAGGGGGCCTATCAGCCCCAGCATTTT. Translation gives CASSLTGQGAYQPQHF. Variable domain in full (rest from reference TRBV7-8 and TRBJ1-5): GAGVSQSPRYKVAKRGQDVALRCDPISGHVSLFWYQQALGQGPEFLTYFQNEAQLDKSGLPSDRFFAERPEGSVSTLKIQRTQQEDSAVYLCASSLTGQGAYQPQHFGDGTRLSIL.

Points on this clone: A far bigger clonotype differs at one base, so this is likely a read error. The V gene is TRBV2, the J gene TRBJ1-1; no definite D call. The V gene lost 4 bases and the J gene lost 4 bases, with 10 bases spanning the gap. Germline V gene data show CDR1 as SNHLY and CDR2 as FYNNEI. The CDR3 runs 13 residues. The CDR3 is CASSGCDSTEAFF. The CDR3 nucleotides read TGTGCCAGCAGTGGGTGTGACTCCACTGAAGCTTTCTTT. The variable domain in full, completed from reference TRBV2 and TRBJ1-1, reads EPEVTQTPSHQVTQMGQEVILRCVPISNHLYFYWYRQILGQKVEFLVSFYNNEISEKSEIFDDQFSVERPDGSNFTLKIRSTKLEDSAMYFCASSGCDSTEAFFGQGTRLTVV.

This chain connects TRBV5-1 to TRBJ2-5, with 7 positions matching TRBD1. The V and J ends lost 0 bases and 5 bases, in that order; junction bases with no gene match: 4. CDR3 length equals 14 residues. Germline V CDR1 and CDR2: SGHRS, YFSETQ. The CDR3 DNA sequence: TGCGCCAGCAGCTTGGTCGACAGGGTGGAGACCCAGTACTTC. This gives the protein CASSLVDRVETQYF.

This clone occurred a few times. The V gene is TRBV7-2, the J gene TRBJ1-2; TRBD1 matches at 7 bases. Germline CDR1 and CDR2: SGHTA and FQGNSA. CDR3 length equals 15 residues. Trimming removed 1 base from V and 4 bases from J; junction bases left unmatched: 6. CDR3 DNA: TGTGCCAGCAGCTTAGGCGTACAGGGGAGCTATGGCTACACCTTC. Residues: CASSLGVQGSYGYTF. The full variable domain, rest sourced from reference TRBV7-2 and TRBJ1-2, is GAGVSQSPSNKVTEKGKDVELRCDPISGHTALYWYRQSLGQGLEFLIYFQGNSAPDKSGLPSDRFSAERTGGSVSTLTIQRTQQEDSAVYLCASSLGVQGSYGYTFGSGTRLTVV.

The chain recombines TRBV19 with TRBJ2-5; D perhaps matches TRBD2 (6 bases). The DNA end lines up better with TRBJ2-7; the J call may be wrong. This CDR3 spans 13 amino acids. Germline values: CDR1 LNHDA, CDR2 SQIVND (reference sequence). Here the CDR3 DNA reads TGTGCCAGTATCCCTAACGGAGGGTACGAGCAGTACTTC. Translation gives CASIPNGGYEQYF.

This clone was counted at least ten times. The same CDR3 arises from other DNA sequences in this sample as well. The J gene is TRBJ2-5, the V gene TRBV5-1; 10 nucleotides agree with TRBD2. Losses at the gene ends were 3 bases for V and 5 bases for J; bases not matched to a gene: 7. The CDR3 contains 15 residues. Germline values: CDR1 SGHRS, CDR2 YFSETQ. The CDR3 DNA is TGCGCCAGCAGCTCCCGAGCGGGGGGGTCTGAGACCCAGTACTTC. Residues: CASSSRAGGSETQYF.

V usage is TRBV15 and J usage is TRBJ2-2; D is perhaps TRBD1 (6 bases). This CDR3 comprises 14 residues. Trimming removed 8 bases at V and 0 bases at J, with 10 bases between. Germline loops: CDR1 LNHNV, CDR2 YYDKDF (reference sequence). CDR3 in amino acids: CATRQGTNTGELFF. CDR3 DNA sequence: TGTGCCACCCGCCAGGGGACGAACACCGGGGAGCTGTTTTTT. The full variable domain, rest sourced from reference TRBV15 and TRBJ2-2, is DAMVIQNPRYQVTQFGKPVTLSCSQTLNHNVMYWYQQKSSQAPKLLFHYYDKDFNNEADTPDNFQSRRPNTSFCFLDIRSPGLGDTAMYLCATRQGTNTGELFFGEGSRLTVL.

With respect to this clone: A read error likely explains this, since a far larger clone differs by one base. Other DNA sequences in the same sample also yield this CDR3. The chain employs TRBV5-8 and TRBJ1-1; unclear D gene. The CDR3 length is 13 residues. Germline V gene data show CDR1 as SGHTS and CDR2 as YDEGEE. The DNA for the CDR3 is TGTGCCAGCACCCCTGGACGGTACACTGAAGCCTTCTTT. As protein: CASTPGRYTEAFF.

The rearrangement joins TRBV11-2 to TRBJ2-1; D not certain. Germline CDR1 reads SGHAT; CDR2 reads FQNNGV. The V end lost 4 bases, the J end lost 10 bases, and 17 bases lay between the germline ends. The CDR3 extends over 14 amino acids. In DNA form, the CDR3 reads TGTGCCAGCAGCTCCGTCAGCTCCGGAATCGAGCAGTTCTTC. Translating it yields CASSSVSSGIEQFF. Full variable domain (missing parts from reference TRBV11-2 and TRBJ2-1): EAGVAQSPRYKIIEKRQSVAFWCNPISGHATLYWYQQILGQGPKLLIQFQNNGVVDDSQLPKDRFSAERLKGVDSTLKIQPAKLEDSAVYLCASSSVSSGIEQFFGPGTRLTVL.

The gene calls are TRBV5-1 and TRBJ2-2; 11 bases are shared with TRBD2. J lost 4 bases, V lost 0 bases, and 5 bases had no gene match. The CDR3 is 17 residues long. Per germline, CDR1 SGHRS and CDR2 YFSETQ. The CDR3 sequence: CASSLVLAGVGTGELFF. In nucleotides, the CDR3 is TGCGCCAGCAGCTTGGTACTAGCGGGAGTCGGCACCGGGGAGCTGTTTTTT.

This clone has ten or more counts. Other DNA sequences within the sample encode an identical CDR3. This CDR3 reads CASSTGGGMTEAFF. CDR3 sequence (DNA): TGTGCCAGTTCGACAGGGGGCGGGATGACTGAAGCTTTCTTT. The rearrangement links TRBV25-1 to TRBJ1-1, with 10 bases identical to TRBD1. Losses at the gene ends were 9 bases for V and 5 bases for J; bases not matched to a gene: 9. CDR1 and CDR2 from the germline V gene are MGHDK and SYGVNS. CDR3 length: 14 amino acids.

V is TRBV6-1 and J is TRBJ1-2, with D possibly matching TRBD1 (5 bases). The CDR3 spans 14 residues. V was shortened by 5 bases and J by 3 bases, with 13 bases between the two germline ends. The germline gives CDR1 MNHNS, CDR2 SASEGT. The CDR3, as DNA: TGTGCCAGCAGTTCCAGGGTTTCGGACTATGGCTACACCTTC. The encoded protein is CASSSRVSDYGYTF.

About this clone itself: An end of the junction differs from the germline gene, which may be a read error. CDR3: CATSREASRVF. CDR3 bases: TGTGCCACCAGCAGAGAGGCCAGCAGGGTCTTC. The genes are TRBV15 and TRBJ2-1; tentatively, D is TRBD1 (5 bases). The germline V gene encodes CDR1 LNHNV and CDR2 YYDKDF (reference sequence). CDR3 length equals 11 residues. Together with reference TRBV15 and TRBJ2-1, the CDR3 gives the full variable domain: DAMVIQNPRYQVTQFGKPVTLSCSQTLNHNVMYWYQQKSSQAPKLLFHYYDKDFNNEADTPDNFQSRRPNTSFCFLDIRSPGLGDTAMYLCATSREASRVFGPGTRLTVL.

With respect to this clone: This is likely an artifact of a read error, given a far larger clone one base away. The chain employs TRBV28 and TRBJ2-2; D unclear. The CDR3 is made up of 13 amino acids. CDR1 and CDR2 (germline): MDHEN, SYDVKM. Trimming took 2 bases from V and 11 from J, leaving 12 bases between them. The CDR3 loop reads CASSLAMAGELFF. DNA of the CDR3: TGTGCCAGCAGTTTAGCCATGGCTGGAGAGCTGTTTTTT.

This clone was detected only a few times. The genes are TRBV2 and TRBJ2-1, with TRBD2 matching 11 bases. CDR1 is SNHLY and CDR2 is FYNNEI in the germline V gene. The ends lost 6 bases at V and 9 bases at J; junction bases unmatched: 7. The length of the CDR3 is 14 residues. CDR3 DNA: TGTGCCAGCAGGACTAGCGGGACATCCCTTGAGCAGTTCTTC. Its translation: CASRTSGTSLEQFF.

Details on this clone: The junction differs from germline at one of its ends, possibly a read error. This chain links TRBV7-9 with TRBJ2-7, with unresolved D. The CDR3 is 12 amino acids. Germline V gene lookup returns CDR1 SEHNR and CDR2 FQNEAQ (reference sequence). The CDR3 region is CASSQGPEQVPF. In DNA form, the CDR3 reads TGTGCCAGCAGCCAAGGCCCCGAGCAGGTTCCCTTC.

This clone was detected many times. The chain joins TRBV27 to TRBJ2-1; D ambiguous. Germline values: CDR1 MNHEY, CDR2 SMNVEV (reference sequence). The CDR3 is 15 residues long. Trimming took off 6 bases at V and 3 bases at J, with 15 bases between the two ends. CDR3 bases: TGTGCCAGCAGCCACGACCGGTCCAGCTACAATGAGCAGTTCTTC. Amino acids: CASSHDRSSYNEQFF.

This clone was detected once. It is likely a read error: a sequence one base away is far more abundant. The chain is built from TRBV12-5 and TRBJ2-3; TRBD2 matches 11 bases. Trimming removed 3 bases from V and 8 bases from J; junction bases left unmatched: 13. The CDR3 runs to 17 residues. Germline V gives CDR1 LGHNT, CDR2 FRNRAP. DNA for the CDR3: TGTGCTAGTGGTTTCGCCCCTACTAGCGGGAGTGTAGGTACGCAGTATTTT. Protein product: CASGFAPTSGSVGTQYF.

This clone was counted many times. The gene calls are TRBV28 and TRBJ1-3, with 7 bases that match TRBD1. The CDR3 runs 16 residues. The V segment lost 6 bases and the J segment 3 bases; nucleotides outside the gene matches: 11. The germline CDR1 and CDR2 sequences are MDHEN and SYDVKM. CDR3 sequence: CASSPRGQENGNTIYF. Written as DNA, the CDR3 is TGTGCCAGCAGCCCTAGGGGGCAGGAGAATGGAAACACCATATATTTT.

This clone was detected many times. Other nucleotide sequences from this sample produce the same CDR3. Here the CDR3 reads CASSLGPQETQYF. The CDR3 region has the DNA TGCGCCAGCAGCTTGGGTCCCCAAGAGACCCAGTACTTC. This sequence joins TRBV5-1 and TRBJ2-5; D remains ambiguous. This CDR3 has 13 amino acids. V was shortened by 0 bases and J by 1 base, with 4 bases between the two germline ends. Germline V gives CDR1 SGHRS, CDR2 YFSETQ.

Comment on this clone: With a much larger clone just one base away, this may be a read error. The rearrangement links TRBV27 to TRBJ2-1, with 11 bases aligning to TRBD2. Per germline, CDR1 MNHEY and CDR2 SMNVEV (reference sequence). This CDR3 is 15 amino acids long. Trimming removed 6 bases from V and 3 bases from J; junction bases left unmatched: 4. The CDR3 reads CASSSGLAVYNEQFF. CDR3 nucleotide sequence: TGTGCCAGCAGCTCGGGACTAGCGGTCTACAATGAGCAGTTCTTC.